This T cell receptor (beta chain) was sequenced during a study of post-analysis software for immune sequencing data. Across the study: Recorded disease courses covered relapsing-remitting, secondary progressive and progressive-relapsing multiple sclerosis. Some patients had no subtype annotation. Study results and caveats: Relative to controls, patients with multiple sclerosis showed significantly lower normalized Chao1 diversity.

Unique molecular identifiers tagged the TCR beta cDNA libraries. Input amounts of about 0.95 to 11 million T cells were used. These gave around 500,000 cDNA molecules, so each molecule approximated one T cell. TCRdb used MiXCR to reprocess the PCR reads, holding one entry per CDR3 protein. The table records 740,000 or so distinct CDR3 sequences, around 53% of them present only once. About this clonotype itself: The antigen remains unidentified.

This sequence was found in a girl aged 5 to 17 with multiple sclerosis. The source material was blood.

The DNA of the CDR3 is TGCAGCGTTGGCGGAGATTCCGACAGGGGTGGCACTGAAGCTTTCTTT. Its protein product is CSVGGDSDRGGTEAFF. The rearrangement joins TRBV29-1 to TRBJ1-1; 8 bases are shared with TRBD1. Looked up from germline, CDR1 is SQVTM and CDR2 is ANQGSEA. The CDR3 covers 16 residues. Trimming cost V 4 bases and J 4 bases; bases outside gene matches: 14. Filled out from reference TRBV29-1 and TRBJ1-1, the complete variable domain reads SAVISQKPSRDICQRGTSLTIQCQVDSQVTMMFWYRQQPGQSLTLIATANQGSEATYESGFVIDKFPISRPNLTFSTLTVSNMSPEDSSIYLCSVGGDSDRGGTEAFFGQGTRLTVV.